This TCR beta chain was sequenced during a study of blood T cell repertoires in COVID-19. Study details: Researchers got acute and convalescent COVID-19 samples from the United States, Italy and Spain. Sample material is recorded as cDNA or gDNA derived from T cells, B-cell-depleted T cells, or PBMCs.

In the original processing: Estimation of nucleated cell counts was performed using reference gene primer amplification. Profiling relied on immunoSEQ multiplex PCR, and the TCRdb table lists in-frame clones only, not all of them. The D gene and trimming were derived from the DNA, and the V and J assignments and clone size from that table. The table lists around 190,000 clones, 81% of them singletons. The receptor was derived from a woman in her thirties or forties with COVID-19, enrolled during active disease. Source material: peripheral blood.

The CDR3 region has the DNA TGTGCCAGCAGAGGACTAGCACCCACCGGGGAGCTGTTTTTT. Translated: CASRGLAPTGELFF. The chain links TRBV6-5 to TRBJ2-2; 8 bases are shared with TRBD2. This CDR3 has 14 amino acids. The germline V gene encodes CDR1 MNHEY and CDR2 SVGAGI. The trim removed 6 bases at V and 4 bases at J, leaving 4 bases unmatched.